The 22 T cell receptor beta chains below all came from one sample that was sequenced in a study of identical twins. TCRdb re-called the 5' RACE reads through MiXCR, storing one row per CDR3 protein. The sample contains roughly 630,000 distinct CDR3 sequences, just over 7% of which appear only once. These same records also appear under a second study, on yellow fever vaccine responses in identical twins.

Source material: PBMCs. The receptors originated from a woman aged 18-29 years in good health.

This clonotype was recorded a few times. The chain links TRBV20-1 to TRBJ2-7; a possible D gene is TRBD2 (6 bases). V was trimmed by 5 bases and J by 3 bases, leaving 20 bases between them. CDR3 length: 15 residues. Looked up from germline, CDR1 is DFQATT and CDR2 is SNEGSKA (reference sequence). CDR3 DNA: TGCAGTGCTCGAACCCGGGCGGGATTCCTCTACGAGCAGTACTTC. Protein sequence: CSARTRAGFLYEQYF.

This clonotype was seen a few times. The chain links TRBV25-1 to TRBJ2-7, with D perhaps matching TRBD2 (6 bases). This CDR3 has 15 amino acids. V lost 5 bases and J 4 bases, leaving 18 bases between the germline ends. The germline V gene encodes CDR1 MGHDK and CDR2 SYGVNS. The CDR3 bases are TGTGCCAGCAGTCCCGGGGGAGGTCTCTTTTACGAGCAGTACTTC. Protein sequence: CASSPGGGLFYEQYF.

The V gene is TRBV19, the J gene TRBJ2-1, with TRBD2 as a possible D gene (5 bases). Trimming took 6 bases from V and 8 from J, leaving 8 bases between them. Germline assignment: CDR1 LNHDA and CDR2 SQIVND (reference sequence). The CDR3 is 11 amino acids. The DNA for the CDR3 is TGTGCCAGTAGCGGGATCTATGAGCAGTTCTTC. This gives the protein CASSGIYEQFF.

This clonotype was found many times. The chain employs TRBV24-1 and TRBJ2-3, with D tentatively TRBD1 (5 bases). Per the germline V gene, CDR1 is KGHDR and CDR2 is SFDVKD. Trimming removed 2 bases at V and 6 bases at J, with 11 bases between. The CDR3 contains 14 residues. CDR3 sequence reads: CATSDYQGGDTQYF. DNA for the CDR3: TGTGCCACCAGTGATTACCAGGGTGGCGATACGCAGTATTTT.

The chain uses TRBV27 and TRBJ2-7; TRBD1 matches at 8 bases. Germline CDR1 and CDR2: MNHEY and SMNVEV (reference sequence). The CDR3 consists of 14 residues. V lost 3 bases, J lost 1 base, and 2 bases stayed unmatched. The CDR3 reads CASSLRTGSYEQYV. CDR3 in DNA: TGTGCCAGCAGTTTGAGGACAGGGTCCTACGAGCAGTACGTC.

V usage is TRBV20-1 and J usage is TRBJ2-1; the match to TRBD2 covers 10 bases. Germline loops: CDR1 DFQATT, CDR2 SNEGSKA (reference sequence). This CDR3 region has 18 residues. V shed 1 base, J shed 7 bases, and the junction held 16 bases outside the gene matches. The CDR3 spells CSARVAASGGSLGNEQFF. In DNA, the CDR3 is TGCAGTGCTAGAGTCGCGGCTAGCGGGGGATCATTAGGGAATGAGCAGTTCTTC.

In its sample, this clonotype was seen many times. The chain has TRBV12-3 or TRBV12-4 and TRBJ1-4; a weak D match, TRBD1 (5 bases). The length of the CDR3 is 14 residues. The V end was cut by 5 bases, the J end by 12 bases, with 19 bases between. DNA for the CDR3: TGTGCCAGCAGTCCCTCAGGGACCAAGAGAGAACTGTTTTTT. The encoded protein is CASSPSGTKRELFF.

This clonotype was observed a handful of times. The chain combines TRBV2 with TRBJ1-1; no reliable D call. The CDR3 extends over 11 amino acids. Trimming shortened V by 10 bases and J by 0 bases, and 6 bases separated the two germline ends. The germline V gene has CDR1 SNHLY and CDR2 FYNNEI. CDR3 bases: TGTGCCACCACAGTGAACACTGAAGCTTTCTTT. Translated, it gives CATTVNTEAFF.

In DNA, the CDR3 is TGTGCCAGCACTCCGGTAGGACTAGGCTCGTCCTACGAGCAGTACTTC. Its translation is CASTPVGLGSSYEQYF. The chain joins TRBV28 to TRBJ2-7, with 7 bases that match TRBD2. V shed 7 bases, J shed 1 base, and the junction held 13 bases outside the gene matches. Germline lookup yields CDR1 MDHEN and CDR2 SYDVKM. CDR3 length: 16 amino acids.

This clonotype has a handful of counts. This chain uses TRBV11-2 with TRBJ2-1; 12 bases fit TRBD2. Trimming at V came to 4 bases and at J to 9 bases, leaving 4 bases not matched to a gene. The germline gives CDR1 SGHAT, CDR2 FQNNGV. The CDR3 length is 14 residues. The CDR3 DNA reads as TGTGCCAGCAGCTCCACTAGCGGGAGGCTTGAGCAGTTCTTC. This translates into CASSSTSGRLEQFF.

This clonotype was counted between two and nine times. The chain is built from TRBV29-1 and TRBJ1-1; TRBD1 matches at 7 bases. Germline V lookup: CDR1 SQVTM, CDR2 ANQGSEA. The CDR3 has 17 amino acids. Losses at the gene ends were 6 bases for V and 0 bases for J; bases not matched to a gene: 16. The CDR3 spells CSVSRLRTGKMNTEAFF. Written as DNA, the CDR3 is TGCAGCGTCTCTCGTCTACGGACAGGTAAGATGAACACTGAAGCTTTCTTT.

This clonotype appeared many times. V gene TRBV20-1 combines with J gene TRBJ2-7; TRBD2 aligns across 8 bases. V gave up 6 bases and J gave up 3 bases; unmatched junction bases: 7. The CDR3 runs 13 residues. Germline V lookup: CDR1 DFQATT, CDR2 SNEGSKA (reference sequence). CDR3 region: CSAPASGYYEQYF. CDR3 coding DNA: TGCAGTGCCCCGGCTAGCGGGTACTACGAGCAGTACTTC.

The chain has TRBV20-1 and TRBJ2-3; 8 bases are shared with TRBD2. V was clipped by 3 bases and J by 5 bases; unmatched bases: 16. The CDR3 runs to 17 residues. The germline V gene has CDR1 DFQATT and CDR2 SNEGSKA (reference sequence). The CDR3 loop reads CSASPPPGRGVGDTQYF. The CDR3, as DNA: TGCAGTGCTAGTCCCCCTCCCGGGCGGGGGGTCGGAGATACGCAGTATTTT.

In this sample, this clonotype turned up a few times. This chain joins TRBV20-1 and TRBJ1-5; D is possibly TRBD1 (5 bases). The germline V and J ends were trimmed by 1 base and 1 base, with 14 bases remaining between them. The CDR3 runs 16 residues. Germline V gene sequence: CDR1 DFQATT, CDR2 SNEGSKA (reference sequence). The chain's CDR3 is CSARGSGLRSNQPQHF. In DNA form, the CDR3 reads TGCAGTGCTAGAGGCTCAGGGTTGAGAAGCAATCAGCCCCAGCATTTT.

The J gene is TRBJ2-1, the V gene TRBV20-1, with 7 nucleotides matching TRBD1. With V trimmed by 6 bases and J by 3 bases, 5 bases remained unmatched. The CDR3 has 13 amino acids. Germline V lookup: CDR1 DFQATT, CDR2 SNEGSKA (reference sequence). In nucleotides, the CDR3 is TGCAGTGCCGACAGGGCCCTCTACAATGAGCAGTTCTTC. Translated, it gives CSADRALYNEQFF.

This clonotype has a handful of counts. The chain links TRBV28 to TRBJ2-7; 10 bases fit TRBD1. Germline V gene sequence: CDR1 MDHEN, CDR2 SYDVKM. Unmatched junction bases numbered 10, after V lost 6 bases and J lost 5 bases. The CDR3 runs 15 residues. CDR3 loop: CASRGTGVILDEQYV. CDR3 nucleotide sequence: TGTGCCAGCAGAGGGACAGGGGTGATATTAGACGAGCAGTACGTC.

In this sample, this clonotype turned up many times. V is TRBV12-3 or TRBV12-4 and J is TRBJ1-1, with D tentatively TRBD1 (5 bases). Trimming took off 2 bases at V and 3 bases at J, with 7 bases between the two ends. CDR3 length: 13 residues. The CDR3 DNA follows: TGTGCCAGCAGTTTATGGGGCGACACTGAAGCTTTCTTT. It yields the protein CASSLWGDTEAFF.

In nucleotides, the CDR3 is TGTGCCAGCAGCGATCCCGGGACAGGTCCGTTTGGGGCTCGGGAGACCCAGTACTTC. It specifies CASSDPGTGPFGARETQYF. The chain combines TRBV11-2 with TRBJ2-5; 8 bases align to TRBD1. Germline trimming cut 5 bases from V and 5 bases from J; bases unmatched to any gene: 22. CDR3 length: 19 residues. Germline assignment: CDR1 SGHAT and CDR2 FQNNGV.

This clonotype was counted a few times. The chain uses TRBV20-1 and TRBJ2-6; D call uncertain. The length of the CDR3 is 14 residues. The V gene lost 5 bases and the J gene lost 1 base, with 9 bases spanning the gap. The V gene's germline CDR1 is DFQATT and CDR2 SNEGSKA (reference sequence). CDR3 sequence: CSAATRSGANVLTF. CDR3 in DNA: TGCAGTGCTGCGACTCGGTCTGGGGCCAACGTCCTGACTTTC.

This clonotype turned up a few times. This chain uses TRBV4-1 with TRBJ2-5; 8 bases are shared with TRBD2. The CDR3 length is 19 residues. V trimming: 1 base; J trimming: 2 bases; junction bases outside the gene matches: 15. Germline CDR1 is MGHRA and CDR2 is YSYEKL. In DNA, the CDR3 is TGCGCCAGCAGCCAAGTCTCGGCTAGCGGGTCCATCTATCAAGAGACCCAGTACTTC. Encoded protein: CASSQVSASGSIYQETQYF.

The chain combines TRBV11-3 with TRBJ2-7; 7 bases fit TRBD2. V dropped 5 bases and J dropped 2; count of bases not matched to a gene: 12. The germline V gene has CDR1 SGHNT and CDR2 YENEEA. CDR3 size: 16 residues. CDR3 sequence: CASSDSRLADTYEQYF. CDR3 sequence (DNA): TGTGCCAGCAGCGACTCAAGGCTAGCGGATACCTACGAGCAGTACTTC.

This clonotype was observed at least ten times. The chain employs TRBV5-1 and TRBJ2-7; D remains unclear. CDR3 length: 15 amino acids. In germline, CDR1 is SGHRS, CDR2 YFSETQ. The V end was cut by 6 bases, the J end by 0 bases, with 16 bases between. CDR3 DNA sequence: TGCGCCAGCAATGGTCTGGGTTCAGGCTCCTACGAGCAGTACGTC. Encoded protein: CASNGLGSGSYEQYV.